What follows is one T cell receptor beta chain and its context. Recent vaccinations or acute infections were absent in the healthy HIV-negative adult donors. The sample belongs to a study of shared clonotypes between healthy human individuals. Sequenced by immunoSEQ multiplex PCR; TCRdb stores in-frame clones only, minus some. The table lists roughly 650,000 clones, 97% of them singletons, with 0.057% in the top ten. Sequencing was carried out using naive CD4+ T cells sorted from blood. Noted subset: CD45RA+ positively selected. The clonotype originates from a woman in her twenties or thirties in good health.

CDR3 sequence: CASSLLLSMNTEAFF. In DNA, the CDR3 is TGCGCCAGCAGCTTGTTACTCAGTATGAACACTGAAGCTTTCTTT. The chain couples TRBV5-1 to TRBJ1-1, with no clear D. Trimming took 1 base from V and 0 from J, leaving 10 bases between them. CDR1 and CDR2 from the germline V gene are SGHRS and YFSETQ. The CDR3 length is 15 residues.